Listed here are 7 T cell receptor beta chains from one sample, sequenced in a study of blood T cells in healthy people across ages (dated by TCRdb to the mid-2010s). Library preparation used 5' RACE. TCRdb names Illumina HiSeq 2500 as the instrument used. A second roughly 6 to 11 cycle PCR used a sample-barcoded 5' primer and a J-beta primer mix. TCRdb itself trimmed the public reads at Q25 with fastp, ran MiXCR and retained productive beta chains. Under each unique CDR3 protein, matching rows form one entry showing the most common genes and DNA. The sample contains about 1.8 million distinct CDR3 sequences, approximately 50% of them found a single time. In total, the top ten clones hold over 2% of the sample. Material for sequencing was blood. The receptors derive from a woman in her 40s in good health.

This chain uses TRBV9 with TRBJ2-6, with D possibly TRBD2 on 6 matching bases. Germline loops: CDR1 SGDLS, CDR2 YYNGEE. The CDR3 runs to 15 residues. V lost 2 bases and J lost 5, with 11 bases in between. The CDR3 sequence is CASSVARDWANVLTF. CDR3 in DNA: TGTGCCAGCAGCGTCGCTCGGGACTGGGCCAACGTCCTGACTTTC.

The chain links TRBV20-1 to TRBJ2-1, with D tentatively TRBD1 (6 bases). Germline CDR1 is DFQATT and CDR2 is SNEGSKA (reference sequence). This CDR3 contains 13 residues. V was trimmed by 3 bases and J by 4 bases, leaving 10 bases between them. The CDR3 here is CSASRQGYNEQFF. The CDR3 nucleotides read TGCAGTGCTAGTCGGCAGGGGTACAATGAGCAGTTCTTC.

On this clonotype itself: The junction does not match germline at one end; this may be a read error. This chain connects TRBV20-1 to TRBJ2-4; possibly TRBD2 for D (6 bases). The V gene's germline CDR1 is DFQATT and CDR2 SNEGSKA (reference sequence). The CDR3 extends over 16 amino acids. The CDR3 region has the DNA TGCAGTGCTAGAGTCCGGGCGGGGTCGGTCAAAACCATTCAGTACTTC. It codes for CSARVRAGSVKTIQYF.

The chain carries TRBV6-6 and TRBJ2-1; weak D call: TRBD1 (5 bases). CDR1 MNHNY and CDR2 SVGAGI come from the germline V gene (reference sequence). The V end was cut by 6 bases, the J end by 8 bases, with 17 bases between. This CDR3 region has 14 residues. Here the CDR3 reads CASSIRQIQDEQFF. CDR3 DNA sequence: TGTGCCAGCAGCATCAGACAGATACAAGATGAGCAGTTCTTC.

This rearrangement joins TRBV3-1 to TRBJ2-6, with D tentatively TRBD2 (6 bases). Germline loops: CDR1 LGHDT, CDR2 YNNKEL (reference sequence). Trimming shortened V by 0 bases and J by 0 bases, and 12 bases separated the two germline ends. This CDR3 is 18 amino acids long. CDR3 nucleotides: TGTGCCAGCAGCCAAGAGCGGGGCACCCCCTCTGGGGCCAACGTCCTGACTTTC. Protein product: CASSQERGTPSGANVLTF.

The chain has TRBV7-9 and TRBJ1-6; D remains unclear. Per germline, CDR1 SEHNR and CDR2 FQNEAQ (reference sequence). This CDR3 has 16 amino acids. V was pared by 4 bases and J by 10 bases, with 20 bases between. CDR3 protein: CASSSTFGGVGSPLHF. CDR3 nucleotides: TGTGCCAGCAGCTCGACATTTGGAGGCGTAGGATCACCCCTCCACTTT.

This clonotype was counted a few times. This rearrangement joins TRBV27 to TRBJ2-1, with unresolved D. The germline CDR1 and CDR2 sequences are MNHEY and SMNVEV (reference sequence). There are 14 residues in the CDR3. Between the trimmed V and J ends, which lost 4 bases and 0 bases, there was a span of 7 bases. DNA for the CDR3: TGTGCCAGCAGTTCCGGGCCCTCCTACAATGAGCAGTTCTTC. Translating it yields CASSSGPSYNEQFF.